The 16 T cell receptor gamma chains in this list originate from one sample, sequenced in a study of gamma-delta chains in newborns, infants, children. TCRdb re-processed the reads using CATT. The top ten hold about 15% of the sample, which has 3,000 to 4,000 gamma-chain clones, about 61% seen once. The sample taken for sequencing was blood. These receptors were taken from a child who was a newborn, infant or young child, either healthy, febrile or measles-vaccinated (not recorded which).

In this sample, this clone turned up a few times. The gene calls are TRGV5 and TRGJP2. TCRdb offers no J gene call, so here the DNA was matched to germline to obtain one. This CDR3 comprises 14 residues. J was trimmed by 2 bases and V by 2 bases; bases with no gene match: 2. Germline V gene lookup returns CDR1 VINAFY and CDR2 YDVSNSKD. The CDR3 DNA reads TGTGCCACCTGGGACAAAAGTAGTGATTGGATCAAGACGTTT. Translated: CATWDKSSDWIKTF.

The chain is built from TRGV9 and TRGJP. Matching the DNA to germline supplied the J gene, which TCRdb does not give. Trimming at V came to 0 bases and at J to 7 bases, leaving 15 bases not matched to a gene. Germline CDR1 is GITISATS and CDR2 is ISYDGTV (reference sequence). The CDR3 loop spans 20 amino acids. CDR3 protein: CALWEVAISLRELGKKIKVF. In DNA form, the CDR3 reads TGTGCCTTGTGGGAGGTGGCAATTAGTCTCCGGGAGTTGGGCAAAAAAATCAAGGTATTT.

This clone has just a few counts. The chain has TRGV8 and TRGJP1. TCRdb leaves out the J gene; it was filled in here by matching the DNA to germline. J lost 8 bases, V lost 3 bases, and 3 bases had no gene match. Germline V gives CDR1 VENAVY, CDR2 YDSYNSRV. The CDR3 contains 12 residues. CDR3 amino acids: CATWDDGWFKIF. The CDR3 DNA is TGTGCCACCTGGGATGACGGTTGGTTCAAGATATTT.

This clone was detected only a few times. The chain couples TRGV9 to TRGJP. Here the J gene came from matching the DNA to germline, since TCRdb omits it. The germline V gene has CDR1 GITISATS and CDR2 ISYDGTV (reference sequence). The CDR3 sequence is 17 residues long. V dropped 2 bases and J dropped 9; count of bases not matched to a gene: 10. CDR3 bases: TGTGCCTTGTGGGAGGGAGCTGAATGGTTGGGCAAAAAAATCAAGGTATTT. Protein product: CALWEGAEWLGKKIKVF.

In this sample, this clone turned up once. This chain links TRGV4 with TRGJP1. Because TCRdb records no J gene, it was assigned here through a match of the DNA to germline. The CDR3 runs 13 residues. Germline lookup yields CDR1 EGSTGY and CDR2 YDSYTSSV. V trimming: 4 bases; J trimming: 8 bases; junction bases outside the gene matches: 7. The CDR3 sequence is CATWEIRGWFKIF. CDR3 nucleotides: TGTGCCACCTGGGAGATAAGAGGTTGGTTCAAGATATTT.

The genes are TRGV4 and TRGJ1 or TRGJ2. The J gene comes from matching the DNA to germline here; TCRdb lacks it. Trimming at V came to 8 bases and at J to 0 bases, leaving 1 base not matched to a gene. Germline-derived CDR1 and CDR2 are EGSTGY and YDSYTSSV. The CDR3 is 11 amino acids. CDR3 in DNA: TGTGCCACCTCGAATTATTATAAGAAACTCTTT. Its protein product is CATSNYYKKLF.

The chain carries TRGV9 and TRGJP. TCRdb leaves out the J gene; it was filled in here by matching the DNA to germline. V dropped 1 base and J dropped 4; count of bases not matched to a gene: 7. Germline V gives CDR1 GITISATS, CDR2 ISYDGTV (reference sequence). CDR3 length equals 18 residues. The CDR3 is CALWEVPNQELGKKIKVF. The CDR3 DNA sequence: TGTGCCTTGTGGGAGGTCCCTAATCAAGAGTTGGGCAAAAAAATCAAGGTATTT.

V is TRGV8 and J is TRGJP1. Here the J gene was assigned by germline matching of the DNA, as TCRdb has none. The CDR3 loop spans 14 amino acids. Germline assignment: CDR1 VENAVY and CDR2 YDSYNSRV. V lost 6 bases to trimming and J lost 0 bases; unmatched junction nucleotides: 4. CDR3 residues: CATWPNTTGWFKIF. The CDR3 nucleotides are TGTGCCACCTGGCCTAATACCACTGGTTGGTTCAAGATATTT.

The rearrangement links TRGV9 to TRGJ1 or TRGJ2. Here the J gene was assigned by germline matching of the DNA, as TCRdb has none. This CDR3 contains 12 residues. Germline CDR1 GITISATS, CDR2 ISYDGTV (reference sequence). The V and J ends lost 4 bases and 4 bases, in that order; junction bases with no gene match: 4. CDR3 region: CALWERYYKKLF. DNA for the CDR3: TGTGCCTTGTGGGAAAGATATTATAAGAAACTCTTT.

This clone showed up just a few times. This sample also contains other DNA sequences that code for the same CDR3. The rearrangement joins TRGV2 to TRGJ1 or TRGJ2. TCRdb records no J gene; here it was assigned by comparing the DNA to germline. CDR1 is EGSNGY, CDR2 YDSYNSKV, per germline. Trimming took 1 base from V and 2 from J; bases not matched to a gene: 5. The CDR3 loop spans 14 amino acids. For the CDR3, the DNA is TGTGCCACCTGGGACGGTCCCCATTATTATAAGAAACTCTTT. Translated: CATWDGPHYYKKLF.

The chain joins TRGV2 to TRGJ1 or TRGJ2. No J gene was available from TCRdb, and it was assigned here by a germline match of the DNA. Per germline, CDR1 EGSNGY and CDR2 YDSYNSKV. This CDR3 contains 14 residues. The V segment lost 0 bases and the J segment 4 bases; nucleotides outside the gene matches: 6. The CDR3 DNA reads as TGTGCCACCTGGGACGGGTCCTTATATTATAAGAAACTCTTT. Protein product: CATWDGSLYYKKLF.

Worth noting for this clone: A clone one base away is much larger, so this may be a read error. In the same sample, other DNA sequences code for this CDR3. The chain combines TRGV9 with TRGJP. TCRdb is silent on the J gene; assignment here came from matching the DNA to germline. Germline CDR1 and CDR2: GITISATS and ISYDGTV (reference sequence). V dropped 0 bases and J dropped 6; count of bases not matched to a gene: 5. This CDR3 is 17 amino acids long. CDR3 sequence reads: CALWEVQRELGKKIKVF. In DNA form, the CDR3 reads TGTGCCTTGTGGGAGGTGCAGAGAGAGTTGGGCAAAAAAATCAAGGTATTT.

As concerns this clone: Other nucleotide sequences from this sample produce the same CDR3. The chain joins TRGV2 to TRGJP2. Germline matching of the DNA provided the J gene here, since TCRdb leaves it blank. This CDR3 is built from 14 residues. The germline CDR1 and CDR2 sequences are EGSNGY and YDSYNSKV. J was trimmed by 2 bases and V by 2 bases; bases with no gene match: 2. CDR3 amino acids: CATWDESSDWIKTF. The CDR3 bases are TGTGCCACCTGGGACGAAAGTAGTGATTGGATCAAGACGTTT.

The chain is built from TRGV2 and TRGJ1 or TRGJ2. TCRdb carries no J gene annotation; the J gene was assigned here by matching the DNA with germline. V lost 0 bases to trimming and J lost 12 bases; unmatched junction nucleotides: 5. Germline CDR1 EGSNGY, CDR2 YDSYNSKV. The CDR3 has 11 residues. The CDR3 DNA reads TGTGCCACCTGGGACGGGCTTAGGAAACTCTTT. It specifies CATWDGLRKLF.

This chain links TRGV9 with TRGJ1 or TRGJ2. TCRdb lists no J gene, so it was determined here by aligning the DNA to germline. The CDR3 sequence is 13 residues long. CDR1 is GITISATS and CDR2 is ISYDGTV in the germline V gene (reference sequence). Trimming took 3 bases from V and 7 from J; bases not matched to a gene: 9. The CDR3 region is CALWESGGYKKLF. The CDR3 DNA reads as TGTGCCTTGTGGGAGTCTGGGGGATATAAGAAACTCTTT.

In DNA form, the CDR3 reads TGTGCCACCTGGGATGGCCCTTATTATAAGAAACTCTTT. It codes for CATWDGPYYKKLF. The rearrangement joins TRGV4 to TRGJ1 or TRGJ2. The CDR3 is 13 residues long. The trim removed 1 base at V and 3 bases at J, leaving 3 bases unmatched. Germline V lookup: CDR1 EGSTGY, CDR2 YDSYTSSV.